This TCR beta chain was retrieved from a study of blood T cell repertoires in COVID-19. Overall study: PBMCs, B-cell-depleted T cells, or T cells provided the cDNA or gDNA that made up the material.

The germline V gene has CDR1 SGHRS and CDR2 YFSETQ. V gave up 4 bases and J gave up 6 bases; unmatched junction bases: 6. This CDR3 is built from 16 residues. As handled by the study authors: Quantification of nucleated cells was approximated via reference gene primer amplification. Clones were sequenced by immunoSEQ multiplex PCR, and TCRdb holds only the in-frame ones, with some missing. That table supplies the V and J calls and clone size; D and trimming were determined from the DNA. The sample lists about 210,000 clones; about 90% were seen once. The chain carries TRBV5-1 and TRBJ2-1; 14 positions agree with TRBD2. This clonotype originated in a young man with acute or convalescent COVID-19. The sample consisted of peripheral blood. CDR3 in amino acids: CASSQPGLAGVNEQFF. Written as DNA, the CDR3 is TGCGCCAGCAGCCAACCGGGACTAGCGGGAGTCAATGAGCAGTTCTTC. Full variable domain (missing parts from reference TRBV5-1 and TRBJ2-1): KAGVTQTPRYLIKTRGQQVTLSCSPISGHRSVSWYQQTPGQGLQFLFEYFSETQRNKGNFPGRFSGRQFSNSRSEMNVSTLELGDSALYLCASSQPGLAGVNEQFFGPGTRLTVL.